This entry lists 20 T cell receptor beta chains sequenced from one sample in a study of CD8 T cells in Susac syndrome. Reverse transcription of 0.5 to 1 ug RNA was performed with random hexamers. From the immunoSEQ multiplex PCR reads, TCRdb called clonotypes with MiXCR, one entry per CDR3 protein. The repertoire holds 300,000 to 350,000 distinct CDR3 sequences, with approximately 90% as singletons. Sample: CD4+ T cells from PBMCs. The receptor set was obtained from a human donor with multiple sclerosis.

The chain recombines TRBV29-1 with TRBJ2-5; D uncertain. Trimming shortened V by 4 bases and J by 2 bases, and 8 bases separated the two germline ends. CDR1 is SQVTM and CDR2 is ANQGSEA in the germline V gene. The CDR3 runs to 12 residues. This CDR3 reads CSVVNVQETQYF. CDR3 sequence (DNA): TGCAGCGTTGTTAACGTGCAAGAGACCCAGTACTTC.

This clonotype turned up a few times. The chain carries TRBV6-2 or TRBV6-3 and TRBJ2-7, with 7 positions matching TRBD2. CDR3 size: 16 residues. V gave up 4 bases and J gave up 2 bases; unmatched junction bases: 11. Per germline, CDR1 MNHEY and CDR2 SVGEGT. CDR3: CASSSPFSGGTYEQYF. The CDR3 DNA reads TGTGCCAGCAGTTCACCCTTCTCGGGGGGTACCTACGAGCAGTACTTC.

CDR3 coding DNA: TGTGCCTGGACCCCAAGAACCGGGGAGCTGTTTTTT. It yields the protein CAWTPRTGELFF. The chain recombines TRBV30 with TRBJ2-2; D remains unclear. The germline V gene has CDR1 GTSNPN and CDR2 SVGIG (reference sequence). Trimming pared 4 bases from V and 5 bases from J, leaving 8 bases between. The CDR3 is made up of 12 amino acids.

The chain couples TRBV6-1 to TRBJ2-3, with a possible D match to TRBD2 (6 bases). The CDR3 is 15 residues long. V lost 6 bases, J lost 0 bases, and 13 bases lay in between. From germline, CDR1 is MNHNS and CDR2 SASEGT. CDR3 nucleotides: TGTGCCAGCAGGCCCAAGCGGGCAAGCACAGATACGCAGTATTTT. It encodes CASRPKRASTDTQYF.

V usage is TRBV20-1 and J usage is TRBJ1-2; a possible D gene is TRBD1 (5 bases). Trimming took off 2 bases at V and 4 bases at J, with 20 bases between the two ends. The CDR3 extends over 16 amino acids. Germline CDR1 DFQATT, CDR2 SNEGSKA (reference sequence). DNA of the CDR3: TGCAGTGCTAGACCGTTCGGGGGGAGCGGGATCTATGGCTACACCTTC. Translation: CSARPFGGSGIYGYTF.

CDR3 amino acids: CASSHAAVATNEKLFF. The CDR3 region has the DNA TGTGCCAGCAGCCACGCGGCAGTTGCAACTAATGAAAAACTGTTTTTT. The V gene is TRBV3-1, the J gene TRBJ1-4; D gene unclear. Trimming removed 3 bases at V and 0 bases at J, with 11 bases between. The CDR3 consists of 16 residues. Germline assignment: CDR1 LGHDT and CDR2 YNNKEL (reference sequence). Filled out from reference TRBV3-1 and TRBJ1-4, the complete variable domain reads DTAVSQTPKYLVTQMGNDKSIKCEQNLGHDTMYWYKQDSKKFLKIMFSYNNKELIINETVPNRFSPKSPDKAHLNLHINSLELGDSAVYFCASSHAAVATNEKLFFGSGTQLSVL.

This rearrangement joins TRBV3-1 to TRBJ1-1; D gene ambiguous. The CDR3 totals 13 residues. Trimming took off 1 base at V and 1 base at J, with 4 bases between the two ends. Germline V gene sequence: CDR1 LGHDT, CDR2 YNNKEL (reference sequence). Here the CDR3 DNA reads TGTGCCAGCAGCCAAGTCACGAACACTGAAGCTTTCTTT. Translating gives CASSQVTNTEAFF.

The chain recombines TRBV18 with TRBJ2-5; 9 bases are a match to TRBD2. The germline V gene encodes CDR1 KGHSH and CDR2 LQKENI. CDR3 size: 14 residues. Losses at the gene ends were 3 bases for V and 4 bases for J; bases not matched to a gene: 3. CDR3 nucleotide sequence: TGTGCCAGCTCACCGGGACTAGCTTTAGAGACCCAGTACTTC. This codes for CASSPGLALETQYF.

This chain links TRBV12-3 or TRBV12-4 with TRBJ2-3, with D perhaps matching TRBD1 (6 bases). The CDR3 is 16 residues long. The V gene lost 0 bases and the J gene lost 3 bases, with 13 bases spanning the gap. CDR3 loop: CASSLALGQLTDTQYF. CDR3 coding DNA: TGTGCCAGCAGTTTAGCGCTCGGACAGTTAACAGATACGCAGTATTTT.

This clonotype occurred a few times. The chain combines TRBV10-3 with TRBJ2-3; TRBD2 matches 8 bases. V gave up 1 base and J gave up 6 bases; unmatched junction bases: 3. This CDR3 spans 14 amino acids. In germline, CDR1 is ENHRY, CDR2 SYGVKD. CDR3 bases: TGTGCCATCAGTGAGTGGGCTAGCGGGGATACGCAGTATTTT. Amino acid sequence: CAISEWASGDTQYF.

This clonotype has just one count. The CDR3 nucleotides are TGTGCCAGCAGCCACCTGGGACAGGGGAGGGGCAATGAGCAGTTCTTC. It is translated as CASSHLGQGRGNEQFF. This chain links TRBV3-1 with TRBJ2-1; 10 bases agree with TRBD1. This CDR3 has 16 residues. Germline V CDR1 and CDR2: LGHDT, YNNKEL (reference sequence). Germline trimming cut 3 bases from V and 6 bases from J; bases unmatched to any gene: 8.

J is TRBJ2-1 and V is TRBV6-1; TRBD2 is a possible D gene (6 bases). The CDR3 is 16 residues long. The germline CDR1 and CDR2 sequences are MNHNS and SASEGT. V was pared by 7 bases and J by 4 bases, with 20 bases between. The CDR3 loop is CASNGIAEKGYNEQFF. The CDR3 nucleotides are TGTGCCAGCAACGGCATAGCGGAGAAGGGTTACAATGAGCAGTTCTTC.

The chain recombines TRBV2 with TRBJ2-2; D possibly matches TRBD1 or TRBD2 (5 bases each). There are 14 residues in the CDR3. Deletions cut 8 bases from V and 0 bases from J, with 10 bases between. The germline CDR1 and CDR2 sequences are SNHLY and FYNNEI. The CDR3 sequence is CASRRGANTGELFF. CDR3 coding DNA: TGTGCCAGCCGTAGAGGGGCGAACACCGGGGAGCTGTTTTTT.

Here the CDR3 DNA reads TGCAGCGTTCGTCCGGAGAACTATGAAAAACTGTTTTTT. This gives the protein CSVRPENYEKLFF. The chain employs TRBV29-1 and TRBJ1-4; D gene ambiguous. The germline V and J ends were trimmed by 5 bases and 6 bases, with 13 bases remaining between them. Looked up from germline, CDR1 is SQVTM and CDR2 is ANQGSEA. This CDR3 has 13 residues.

The rearrangement links TRBV6-2 or TRBV6-3 to TRBJ2-5; D gene unclear. This CDR3 spans 14 amino acids. Germline assignment: CDR1 MNHEY and CDR2 SVGEGT. Trimming pared 6 bases from V and 7 bases from J, leaving 18 bases between. This chain's CDR3 is CASSPSVLGRTQYF. In DNA, the CDR3 is TGTGCCAGCAGCCCCTCCGTACTGGGCCGGACCCAGTACTTC.

In this sample, this clonotype turned up a few times. The chain joins TRBV3-1 to TRBJ2-7; TRBD1 is a possible D gene (5 bases). The ends were cut back, 1 base at V and 2 bases at J, with 9 bases in the middle. This CDR3 comprises 14 residues. Germline CDR1 reads LGHDT; CDR2 reads YNNKEL (reference sequence). Here the CDR3 reads CASSQGQGPYEQYF. DNA for the CDR3: TGTGCCAGCAGCCAAGGGCAGGGCCCCTACGAGCAGTACTTC.

The chain joins TRBV12-3 or TRBV12-4 to TRBJ2-7, with D unclear. V lost 4 bases to trimming and J lost 4 bases, with 14 bases between them. CDR3 length: 14 amino acids. CDR3: CASSSPRPPYEQYF. Written as DNA, the CDR3 is TGTGCCAGCAGTTCCCCCAGACCGCCTTACGAGCAGTACTTC.

The rearrangement uses TRBV5-1 and TRBJ2-1; D is undetermined. V shed 6 bases and J shed 1 base, with 17 bases lying between them. The CDR3 sequence is 16 residues long. Germline V gives CDR1 SGHRS, CDR2 YFSETQ. This CDR3 is CASTRSTGSSYNEQFF. The CDR3 region has the DNA TGCGCCAGCACCAGGTCCACCGGGTCGTCCTACAATGAGCAGTTCTTC. Combining the CDR3 with reference TRBV5-1 and TRBJ2-1 gives the whole variable domain KAGVTQTPRYLIKTRGQQVTLSCSPISGHRSVSWYQQTPGQGLQFLFEYFSETQRNKGNFPGRFSGRQFSNSRSEMNVSTLELGDSALYLCASTRSTGSSYNEQFFGPGTRLTVL.

V gene TRBV25-1 combines with J gene TRBJ2-6; 14 bases match TRBD2. CDR3 size: 18 residues. Germline V gives CDR1 MGHDK, CDR2 SYGVNS. V dropped 6 bases and J dropped 2; count of bases not matched to a gene: 6. In nucleotides, the CDR3 is TGTGCCAGCAGCCTCCGACTAGCGGGAGGGCCTGGGGCCAACGTCCTGACTTTC. This gives the protein CASSLRLAGGPGANVLTF.

The chain is built from TRBV6-2 or TRBV6-3 and TRBJ1-6, with D unresolved. V was pared by 5 bases and J by 8 bases, with 19 bases between. The CDR3 has 16 residues. From germline, CDR1 is MNHEY and CDR2 SVGEGT. CDR3 residues: CASSPLVGDLDSPLHF. Written as DNA, the CDR3 is TGTGCCAGCAGTCCCCTAGTCGGGGATTTGGATTCACCCCTCCACTTT.